The rows below give T cell receptor beta chains drawn from one sample of a study of cytotoxic CD8 clonotypes in ibrutinib-treated CLL. The protocol was immunoSEQ multiplex PCR, while the TCRdb copy is restricted to in-frame clones and leaves out a portion. The sample has 200,000 to 250,000 clones; 70% are singletons. Sequences were derived from PBMCs, sampled after 24 months of ibrutinib treatment. The origin of the receptors is a human donor with chronic lymphocytic leukemia. The CDR3 runs from the conserved cysteine through the conserved F or W. D genes are given only for firm matches. Rows may omit the clone size; those that give it use once, few, many or a size class.

v_call	clone_size	j_call	d_call	cdr3_aa	cdr3_nt
TRBV27	NA	TRBJ1-4	NA	CASSFQGNAKLFF	TGTGCCAGCAGTTTCCAGGGGAACGCAAAACTGTTTTTT
TRBV5-1	NA	TRBJ2-3	NA	CASSLVPAGTDTQYF	TGCGCCAGCAGCTTGGTCCCTGCGGGCACAGATACGCAGTATTTT
TRBV25-1	NA	TRBJ1-1	NA	CASSEYVNTGTEAFF	TGTGCCAGCAGTGAATACGTAAATACTGGCACTGAAGCTTTCTTT
TRBV9	NA	TRBJ2-4	NA	CASSVEAALAKNIQYF	TGTGCCAGCAGCGTAGAGGCAGCACTAGCCAAAAACATTCAGTACTTC
TRBV28	NA	TRBJ2-3	NA	CASSLPFTDTQYF	TGTGCCAGCAGTTTGCCCTTCACAGATACGCAGTATTTT
TRBV7-9	NA	TRBJ2-7	TRBD2	CASSLAGGNYEQYF	TGTGCCAGCAGCCTGGCGGGGGGAAACTACGAGCAGTACTTC
TRBV30	NA	TRBJ2-2	NA	CAWRGVAFTGELFF	TGTGCCTGGAGAGGAGTCGCTTTCACCGGGGAGCTGTTTTTT
TRBV25-1	NA	TRBJ1-1	NA	CASSKGHTMNTEAFF	TGTGCCAGTTCCAAGGGACATACCATGAACACTGAAGCTTTCTTT
TRBV19	NA	TRBJ2-7	NA	CASRPGLNYEQYF	TGTGCCAGTAGGCCGGGACTTAACTACGAGCAGTACTTC
TRBV5-8	few	TRBJ2-5	TRBD2	CASRKGLAGVGWKTQYF	TGTGCCAGCCGCAAGGGGCTAGCGGGGGTAGGATGGAAGACCCAGTACTTC
TRBV6-6	NA	TRBJ2-3	TRBD1	CASSDRDRDLDTQYF	TGTGCCAGCAGTGACCGGGACAGGGACCTGGATACGCAGTATTTT
TRBV28	few	TRBJ2-7	NA	CASRQGWYEQYF	TGTGCCAGCAGGCAGGGGTGGTACGAGCAGTACTTC
TRBV7-8	NA	TRBJ2-2	NA	CASSLWSQRGTGELFF	TGTGCCAGCAGCTTGTGGTCGCAAAGGGGAACCGGGGAGCTGTTTTTT
TRBV2	NA	TRBJ2-7	NA	CASEGGTPYEQYF	TGTGCCAGCGAGGGCGGGACTCCTTACGAGCAGTACTTC
TRBV7-9	NA	TRBJ1-2	NA	CASSAGLLYGYTF	TGTGCCAGCAGCGCCGGGTTGCTCTATGGCTACACCTTC
TRBV28	NA	TRBJ2-7	NA	CASSGEGQYF	TGTGCCAGCAGTGGAGAGGGGCAGTACTTC
TRBV9	few	TRBJ2-3	NA	CASSVVGSTDTQYF	TGTGCCAGCAGCGTAGTTGGCAGCACAGATACGCAGTATTTT
TRBV9	NA	TRBJ1-3	NA	CASSLKDNSGNTIYF	TGTGCCAGCAGCCTAAAGGACAACTCTGGAAACACCATATATTTT
TRBV2	NA	TRBJ2-1	TRBD2	CASRRLAGVNEQFF	TGTGCCAGCAGACGACTAGCGGGAGTAAATGAGCAGTTCTTC
TRBV29-1	NA	TRBJ2-1	TRBD1	CSVEPRQGGDEQFF	TGCAGCGTTGAACCCAGACAGGGCGGCGATGAGCAGTTCTTC
TRBV11-2	NA	TRBJ2-3	NA	CASSPIGRGTDTQYF	TGTGCCAGCAGCCCTATAGGGCGTGGAACAGATACGCAGTATTTT
TRBV9	NA	TRBJ2-7	TRBD2	CASSLGSGRSEQYF	TGTGCCAGCAGTCTTGGTAGCGGGAGGAGCGAGCAGTACTTC
TRBV9	NA	TRBJ2-5	TRBD2	CASSSSGIETQYF	TGTGCCAGCAGCTCTAGCGGGATAGAGACCCAGTACTTC